These T cell receptor beta chains were read from a single sample in a study of blood T cell repertoires in COVID-19. Some clones are missing from TCRdb's copy, which holds only in-frame ones; the method was immunoSEQ multiplex PCR. Among around 210,000 clones listed, 88% were seen once. Specimen: peripheral blood. The receptors were sampled from a man in his late teens or twenties with active or convalescent COVID-19. CDR3s include the opening cysteine and the closing phenylalanine or tryptophan. A D gene is named only where the DNA matches it firmly. Only part of the rows carry a size: once, few, many, or a class if the clone is expanded.

size,D,V,length,J,DNA,CDR3
.,TRBD1,TRBV10-3,15,TRBJ1-5,TGTGCCATCAGTGAGTTTGGACAGGACGGTCAGCCCCAGCATTTT,CAISEFGQDGQPQHF
.,TRBD1,TRBV5-1,19,TRBJ2-7,TGCGCCAGCAGCTTCTGGTTTCTGTTGCCGGGACAGGGAATGTACGAGCAGTACTTC,CASSFWFLLPGQGMYEQYF
few,.,TRBV3-1/TRBV3-2,16,TRBJ1-1,TGTGCCAGCAGCCAAGATAATCGGCTCCACACTACGCAAGCTTTCTTT,CASSQDNRLHTTQAFF
.,TRBD2,TRBV6-5,15,TRBJ2-1,TGTGCCAGCAGCCTCGGACTAGCAACCTACAATGAGCAGTTCTTC,CASSLGLATYNEQFF
.,TRBD2,TRBV9,19,TRBJ2-7,TGTGCCAGCAGCCCCGTTCCGGGACTAGCGGGACCTAGCTCCTACGAGCAGTACTTC,CASSPVPGLAGPSSYEQYF
.,.,TRBV9,15,TRBJ1-4,TGTGCCAGCAGCCGTAGATGGGGCGTGGAAGAAAAACTGTTTTTT,CASSRRWGVEEKLFF
.,.,TRBV28,15,TRBJ2-3,TGTGCCAGCCTACAGACAGGATCTAGCACAGATACGCAGTATTTT,CASLQTGSSTDTQYF
.,TRBD1,TRBV27,13,TRBJ1-2,TGTGCCAGCAGATGGGGGACAGCTAGTGGCTACACCTTC,CASRWGTASGYTF
.,TRBD2,TRBV7-3,15,TRBJ2-3,TGTGCCAGCAGCTTAGGGCTAGCGGGAGGAGATACGCAGTATTTT,CASSLGLAGGDTQYF
.,.,TRBV2,13,TRBJ1-1,TGTGCCAGCAGGCGGGGGGCAAGGACTGAAGCTTTCTTT,CASRRGARTEAFF
.,.,TRBV7-9,12,TRBJ1-1,TGTGCCAGCAGCTTGTTGGCTGGGAGTGCTTTCTTT,CASSLLAGSAFF
.,TRBD2,TRBV6-1,15,TRBJ2-2,TGTGCCAGCAGTGAATGGGGGGGACGCACCGGGGAGCTGTTTTTT,CASSEWGGRTGELFF
.,.,TRBV18,15,TRBJ1-4,TGTGCCAGCTCACCACTGCACCTCTATGAGGAAAAACTGTTTTTT,CASSPLHLYEEKLFF
.,TRBD2,TRBV7-8,18,TRBJ2-1,TGTGCCAGCAGCTTAGGGCTAGCGGGGCCCCGGAGTAGCAATGAGCAGTTCTTC,CASSLGLAGPRSSNEQFF
.,.,TRBV19,16,TRBJ1-3,TGTGCCAGCCTACAGGGATCCGGTATTTCCGGAAACACCATATATTTT,CASLQGSGISGNTIYF
.,.,TRBV6-5,14,TRBJ1-1,TGTGCCAGCAGAGAGACAGAAATGAACACTGAAGCTTTCTTT,CASRETEMNTEAFF
.,TRBD1,TRBV18,15,TRBJ2-7,TGTGCCAGCTCACCCGACAGGGGCGGCGACTACGAGCAGTACTTC,CASSPDRGGDYEQYF
once,TRBD1,TRBV19,15,TRBJ1-5,TGTGCCAGTAGTACCGGACAGGGTTGGGATCAGCCCCAGCATTTT,CASSTGQGWDQPQHF
.,TRBD1,TRBV5-1,15,TRBJ2-1,TGCGCCAGCAGCTTGACGGGACAGGGGGCAAATGAGCAGTTCTTC,CASSLTGQGANEQFF
.,.,TRBV18,16,TRBJ1-6,TGTGCCAGCTCACCTGGCTGGGGACAAGATAATTCACCCCTCCACTTT,CASSPGWGQDNSPLHF
.,.,TRBV6-5,14,TRBJ2-7,TGTGCCAGCAGTTCCAGGGGACCCCCCTACGAGCAGTACTTC,CASSSRGPPYEQYF
.,.,TRBV6-4,15,TRBJ2-3,TGTGCCAGCAGCACTGATCCAACTAGCACAGATACGCAGTATTTT,CASSTDPTSTDTQYF
.,.,TRBV5-4,14,TRBJ2-1,TGTGCCAGCAGCTTGACACAGGGCAGGGATGAGCAGTTCTTC,CASSLTQGRDEQFF
.,TRBD1,TRBV29-1,13,TRBJ1-5,TGCAGCGTTGGGACAGGGTCCCATCAGCCCCAGCATTTT,CSVGTGSHQPQHF
.,.,TRBV12-3/TRBV12-4,13,TRBJ2-7,TGTGCCAGCAGTCTGAGACAGGTCTACGAGCAGTACTTC,CASSLRQVYEQYF
.,TRBD1,TRBV7-2,15,TRBJ2-2,TGTGCCAGCAGCCCGGACAGGCGGTTAACCGGGGAGCTGTTTTTT,CASSPDRRLTGELFF
.,TRBD1,TRBV5-5,15,TRBJ1-2,TGTGCCAGCAGCGACCACTTGACAGGGGACTATGGCTACACCTTC,CASSDHLTGDYGYTF
.,.,TRBV7-8,16,TRBJ2-7,TGTGCCAGCAGGGCCGGGGGGCGGCAGCTTTCCTACGAGCAGTACTTC,CASRAGGRQLSYEQYF
.,.,TRBV19,15,TRBJ1-1,TGTGCCAGTAGTATACTGTCCCAGGGAGGTACTGAAGCTTTCTTT,CASSILSQGGTEAFF
.,.,TRBV13,14,TRBJ1-1,TGTGCCAGCAGCGGAGGGGGGGAGTACACTGAAGCTTTCTTT,CASSGGGEYTEAFF
.,.,TRBV7-9,14,TRBJ2-7,TGTGCCAGCAGCTTACGTAACCAGGGAGGCGAGCAGTACTTC,CASSLRNQGGEQYF
.,TRBD1,TRBV7-3,14,TRBJ2-7,TGTGCCAGCAGCTTAGGACAGGGGGCCTACGAGCAGTACTTC,CASSLGQGAYEQYF
.,.,TRBV5-6,15,TRBJ2-3,TGTGCCAGCAGCTTGGCAGGGTGGAGTACAGATACGCAGTATTTT,CASSLAGWSTDTQYF
.,.,TRBV27,14,TRBJ1-6,TGTGCCAGCAGTTTATTCGTTCATAATTCACCCCTCCACTTT,CASSLFVHNSPLHF
.,TRBD2,TRBV12-5,18,TRBJ2-7,TGTGCTAGTGGTTTCGAGACTAGCGAGACTTCCTTCACCTACGAGCAGTACTTC,CASGFETSETSFTYEQYF
few,.,TRBV6-4,13,TRBJ1-1,TGTGCCAGCAGTCTCGACAGTAACACTGAAGCTTTCTTT,CASSLDSNTEAFF